The 32 T cell receptor beta chains presented below share a single source sample, sequenced in a study of blood T cells in healthy people across ages. A J-beta primer mix and a sample-barcoded 5' primer were used in a second PCR of roughly 6 to 12 cycles. TCRdb used MiXCR to reprocess the 5' RACE reads, holding one entry per CDR3 protein. The sample consists of around 1.5 million distinct CDR3 sequences, 42% of them appearing once. Input material: blood. The receptors here all came from a young woman in good health.

V usage is TRBV5-1 and J usage is TRBJ1-5, with 8 bases matching TRBD1. The CDR3 contains 15 residues. Germline V gene data show CDR1 as SGHRS and CDR2 as YFSETQ. J gave up 1 base and V 5 bases, and 5 bases lay outside the gene matches. CDR3 bases: TGCGCCAGCAGGACAGGGGTTGGGAGCAATCAGCCCCAGCATTTT. This sequence encodes CASRTGVGSNQPQHF.

As concerns this clonotype: A junction boundary mismatches the germline segment, possibly from a read error. The V and J genes are TRBV20-1 and TRBJ2-3; TRBD2 matches 10 bases. The CDR3 extends over 17 amino acids. Germline-derived CDR1 and CDR2 are DFQATT and SNEGSKA (reference sequence). The CDR3 region has the DNA TGCAGTGCTAGAGATTTCCTATCAGCGGGAGGGCCCGATACGCGGTATTTT. This sequence encodes CSARDFLSAGGPDTRYF.

Concerning this clonotype: The junction and the germline gene differ at one end; a read error may be behind it. This chain uses TRBV6-6 with TRBJ2-3, with 9 positions matching TRBD2. Germline lookup yields CDR1 MNHNY and CDR2 SVGAGI (reference sequence). The CDR3 loop spans 16 amino acids. CDR3 nucleotide sequence: TGTGCCAGCAGCCTACACCTAGCGGGAATAGCAGAGACGCAGTATTTT. It encodes CASSLHLAGIAETQYF.

Only a few counts were recorded for this clonotype. This chain joins TRBV5-1 and TRBJ2-1; possible D gene TRBD2, 6 bases. Trimming cost V 5 bases and J 10 bases, with 25 bases left between them. The CDR3 covers 16 residues. Looked up from germline, CDR1 is SGHRS and CDR2 is YFSETQ. CDR3 residues: CASRSRVAEDAGEQFF. CDR3 in DNA: TGCGCCAGCAGATCCAGGGTAGCGGAAGATGCGGGGGAGCAGTTCTTC.

This clonotype was seen a single time. The chain joins TRBV18 to TRBJ2-1; D unclear. The DNA matches TRBJ2-7 better at its end, which makes the J call doubtful. The CDR3 is 13 residues long. Germline loops: CDR1 KGHSH, CDR2 LQKENI. The CDR3 here is CASSPGVYNEQYF. Written as DNA, the CDR3 is TGTGCCAGCTCACCAGGGGTATACAATGAGCAGTACTTC.

This rearrangement joins TRBV30 to TRBJ2-1, with D unclear. Germline CDR1 reads GTSNPN; CDR2 reads SVGIG (reference sequence). CDR3 length: 13 residues. V lost 2 bases, J lost 4 bases, and 9 bases lay in between. The DNA for the CDR3 is TGTGCCTGGAGTAGAACTGAATACAATGAGCAGTTCTTC. Amino acids: CAWSRTEYNEQFF.

This clonotype has only a few counts. The chain has TRBV4-1 and TRBJ1-2; possible D gene TRBD1, 6 bases. CDR1 is MGHRA and CDR2 is YSYEKL in the germline V gene. CDR3 size: 15 residues. Trimming left V 3 bases short and J 3 bases short, with 14 bases between. The CDR3 DNA sequence: TGCGCCAGCAGCCAGCCCGGGGGCAAAGACTATGGCTACACCTTC. Translating it yields CASSQPGGKDYGYTF.

CDR3: CSARGVRGVTNEKLFF. The CDR3 DNA reads as TGCAGTGCTAGAGGGGTCAGGGGCGTAACTAATGAAAAACTGTTTTTT. This sequence joins TRBV20-1 and TRBJ1-4; D perhaps matches TRBD1 (6 bases). In germline, CDR1 is DFQATT, CDR2 SNEGSKA (reference sequence). The CDR3 consists of 16 residues. The germline V and J ends were trimmed by 1 base and 1 base, with 13 bases remaining between them.

The sample holds a few counts of this clonotype. V gene TRBV5-1 combines with J gene TRBJ2-1, with D unresolved. There are 18 residues in the CDR3. V was pared by 1 base and J by 5 bases, with 22 bases between. Germline assignment: CDR1 SGHRS and CDR2 YFSETQ. In nucleotides, the CDR3 is TGCGCCAGCAGCTTGTACCCGAGCGCGAGCGCCCCCCACAATGAGCAGTTCTTC. This sequence encodes CASSLYPSASAPHNEQFF.

Note on this clonotype: Relative to the germline gene, one junction end is altered; a read error may explain this. The chain uses TRBV5-1 and TRBJ2-3; 8 bases are a match to TRBD2. The length of the CDR3 is 15 residues. CDR1 and CDR2 (germline): SGHRS, YFSETQ. The CDR3 spells CVSSLVAGSTDTQYF. The CDR3 nucleotides read TGCGTCAGCAGCTTGGTAGCGGGGAGCACAGATACGCAGTATTTT.

This clonotype has just a few counts. V is TRBV27 and J is TRBJ2-7, with D tentatively TRBD1 (6 bases). This CDR3 spans 14 amino acids. Trimming removed 5 bases from V and 4 bases from J, with 15 bases in between. The germline V gene has CDR1 MNHEY and CDR2 SMNVEV (reference sequence). For the CDR3, the DNA is TGTGCCAGCAGTGGGACACCTACGGGGTACGAGCAGTACTTC. It is translated as CASSGTPTGYEQYF.

The chain combines TRBV20-1 with TRBJ1-2, with unresolved D. Per germline, CDR1 DFQATT and CDR2 SNEGSKA (reference sequence). The V gene lost 6 bases and the J gene lost 8 bases, with 13 bases spanning the gap. This CDR3 has 11 amino acids. The CDR3 nucleotides read TGCAGTGCCATGGGTCTAGGCGGCTACACCTTC. This codes for CSAMGLGGYTF.

This clonotype showed up many times. A much larger clone lies one base from this, so it may be a read error. The gene calls are TRBV6-6 and TRBJ2-7; D is ambiguous. Germline V gives CDR1 MNHNY, CDR2 SVGAGI (reference sequence). This CDR3 comprises 11 residues. Trimming removed 1 base from V and 3 bases from J, with 1 base in between. The CDR3 here is CASSYFYEQYF. Written as DNA, the CDR3 is TGTGCCAGCAGTTACTTCTACGAGCAGTACTTC.

This clonotype turned up a few times. The V gene is TRBV6-2 or TRBV6-3, the J gene TRBJ2-1, with 9 bases matching TRBD2. Germline values: CDR1 MNHEY, CDR2 SVGEGT. V lost 7 bases to trimming and J lost 4 bases; unmatched junction nucleotides: 14. The CDR3 is made up of 17 amino acids. The CDR3 region has the DNA TGTGCCAGCACCGACCTTAGCGGGAGCGGCGGATACAATGAGCAGTTCTTC. This sequence encodes CASTDLSGSGGYNEQFF.

J is TRBJ2-3 and V is TRBV29-1, with 10 positions matching TRBD2. Germline V gene lookup returns CDR1 SQVTM and CDR2 ANQGSEA. The CDR3 spans 14 residues. With V trimmed by 4 bases and J by 1 base, 2 bases remained unmatched. The DNA of the CDR3 is TGCAGCGTTGGGGGGACTAGCGGCACAGATACGCAGTATTTT. Residues: CSVGGTSGTDTQYF.

The table lists this clonotype with a few counts. This chain's CDR3 is CASSENGGGQIYGYTF. Here the CDR3 DNA reads TGTGCCAGCAGTGAAAATGGCGGGGGGCAGATCTATGGCTACACCTTC. V usage is TRBV6-1 and J usage is TRBJ1-2; D is perhaps TRBD1 (6 bases). The CDR3 extends over 16 amino acids. From germline, CDR1 is MNHNS and CDR2 SASEGT. The V and J ends lost 2 bases and 4 bases respectively, with 17 bases between them.

V and J are TRBV7-9 and TRBJ2-7; 8 nucleotides agree with TRBD1. Trimming at V came to 5 bases and at J to 3 bases, leaving 18 bases not matched to a gene. The CDR3 covers 18 residues. Germline-derived CDR1 and CDR2 are SEHNR and FQNEAQ (reference sequence). Written as DNA, the CDR3 is TGTGCCAGCAGCACGGGAGCAGGGGGCGCAAGGGGTGTCTACGAGCAGTACTTC. Amino acids: CASSTGAGGARGVYEQYF. The variable domain in full, with the rest retrieved from reference TRBV7-9 and TRBJ2-7, is DTGVSQNPRHKITKRGQNVTFRCDPISEHNRLYWYRQTLGQGPEFLTYFQNEAQLEKSRLLSDRFSAERPKGSFSTLEIQRTEQGDSAMYLCASSTGAGGARGVYEQYFGPGTRLTVT.

Turning to this clonotype: One end of the junction fails to match germline, which may point to a read error. The genes are TRBV7-2 and TRBJ2-1; 7 nucleotides line up with TRBD2. The germline gives CDR1 SGHTA, CDR2 FQGNSA. This CDR3 contains 15 residues. The CDR3 loop is CVSSLAGLGGNEQFF. In nucleotides, the CDR3 is TGTGTCAGCAGCTTAGCAGGACTAGGTGGTAATGAGCAGTTCTTC.

The chain combines TRBV19 with TRBJ1-1; D might be TRBD1 (6 bases). This CDR3 has 12 amino acids. Per the germline V gene, CDR1 is LNHDA and CDR2 is SQIVND (reference sequence). The ends were cut back, 10 bases at V and 7 bases at J, with 16 bases in the middle. The CDR3 bases are TGTGCCACCTTGGGGGGGGCGGGTGAAGCTTTCTTT. Residues: CATLGGAGEAFF.

This clonotype was seen more than once but under ten times. The chain has TRBV27 and TRBJ2-1; 11 bases match TRBD2. The end of the DNA aligns better with TRBJ2-7, so the J call may be wrong. The V gene's germline CDR1 is MNHEY and CDR2 SMNVEV (reference sequence). This CDR3 contains 16 residues. CDR3 loop: CASTFLTSGGYNEQYF. CDR3 DNA: TGTGCCAGCACCTTCCTTACTAGCGGGGGTTACAATGAGCAGTACTTC.

This clonotype was seen a handful of times. This sequence joins TRBV9 and TRBJ2-1; 13 bases map to TRBD2. V was clipped by 4 bases and J by 8 bases; unmatched bases: 9. This CDR3 is built from 16 residues. The V gene's germline CDR1 is SGDLS and CDR2 YYNGEE. The CDR3 sequence is CASSPPGTSGTDEQFF. The CDR3 nucleotides read TGTGCCAGCAGCCCCCCCGGGACTAGCGGGACCGATGAGCAGTTCTTC. Full variable domain (outside the CDR3, taken from reference TRBV9 and TRBJ2-1): DSGVTQTPKHLITATGQRVTLRCSPRSGDLSVYWYQQSLDQGLQFLIQYYNGEERAKGNILERFSAQQFPDLHSELNLSSLELGDSALYFCASSPPGTSGTDEQFFGPGTRLTVL.

This clonotype was counted a few times. The V call is TRBV20-1, the J call TRBJ2-3; D could derive from TRBD1 or TRBD2 (5 bases each). The CDR3 extends over 14 amino acids. The V gene lost 5 bases and the J gene lost 3 bases, with 15 bases spanning the gap. Germline values: CDR1 DFQATT, CDR2 SNEGSKA (reference sequence). The CDR3 protein is CSAFEFGGTDTQYF. The CDR3 nucleotides are TGCAGTGCTTTCGAATTTGGGGGAACAGATACGCAGTATTTT.

This clonotype appeared a few times. This chain connects TRBV25-1 to TRBJ1-2; D is unresolved. The germline V gene encodes CDR1 MGHDK and CDR2 SYGVNS. The CDR3 has 15 residues. Trimming left V 1 base short and J 0 bases short, with 9 bases between. The DNA for the CDR3 is TGTGCCAGCAGTGAATGGGCAGTCCCTAACTATGGCTACACCTTC. This translates into CASSEWAVPNYGYTF.

The chain combines TRBV11-2 with TRBJ2-3; no reliable D call. V was trimmed by 7 bases and J by 6 bases, leaving 11 bases between them. CDR3 length: 12 residues. CDR1 SGHAT and CDR2 FQNNGV come from the germline V gene. CDR3 sequence reads: CASTKYRDTQYF. The CDR3 DNA is TGTGCCAGCACCAAATATCGGGATACGCAGTATTTT.

This chain links TRBV10-1 with TRBJ1-6; the D is unclear. V was trimmed by 0 bases and J by 7 bases, leaving 7 bases between them. This CDR3 region has 14 residues. Germline V gene lookup returns CDR1 WNHNN and CDR2 SYGVQD (reference sequence). The DNA for the CDR3 is TGCGCCAGCAGTGAGTCCTCCGGGAATTCACCCCTCCACTTT. Translation: CASSESSGNSPLHF.

This clonotype was seen a handful of times. The chain couples TRBV7-2 to TRBJ2-3; TRBD2 matches 14 bases. The junction had 4 bases not matched to a gene; V was cut back by 3 bases and J by 5 bases. Germline assignment: CDR1 SGHTA and CDR2 FQGNSA. This CDR3 region has 16 residues. CDR3 coding DNA: TGTGCCAGCAGCTTCGGACTAGCGGGGGGAGGAGATACGCAGTATTTT. It codes for CASSFGLAGGGDTQYF.

This clonotype was counted at least ten times. V usage is TRBV6-1 and J usage is TRBJ2-7, with D possibly TRBD1 on 7 matching bases. This CDR3 has 13 residues. The V gene's germline CDR1 is MNHNS and CDR2 SASEGT. V gave up 6 bases and J gave up 1 base, with 10 bases separating them. The CDR3 coding sequence is TGTGCCAGCAGCGGGGGACAGTCCTACGAGCAGTACTTC. Translation: CASSGGQSYEQYF.

This clonotype was found a few times. The chain is built from TRBV7-3 and TRBJ2-1; a possible D gene is TRBD2 (6 bases). Germline V gene sequence: CDR1 SGHTA, CDR2 FQGTGA. V was pared by 4 bases and J by 6 bases, with 16 bases between. The CDR3 totals 15 residues. The CDR3 region has the DNA TGTGCCAGCAGCTCAACGGGATCTAGCGTCAATGAGCAGTTCTTC. Translated: CASSSTGSSVNEQFF.

The chain combines TRBV10-2 with TRBJ2-3, with TRBD2 matching over 8 bases. Germline CDR1 reads WSHSY; CDR2 reads SAAADI. The CDR3 runs 17 residues. Losses at the gene ends were 0 bases for V and 0 bases for J; bases not matched to a gene: 5. CDR3 nucleotides: TGCGCCAGCAGTGAGTCTGGACTAGCAGGGAGCACAGATACGCAGTATTTT. The encoded protein is CASSESGLAGSTDTQYF.

This clonotype was counted ten times or more. The chain uses TRBV7-6 and TRBJ2-3; D remains ambiguous. The CDR3 is 13 residues long. CDR1 is SGHVS, CDR2 FNYEAQ, per germline. V lost 4 bases to trimming and J lost 1 base, with 6 bases between them. The CDR3 sequence: CASSSVGTDTQYF. The CDR3 nucleotides read TGTGCCAGCAGCTCGGTGGGCACAGATACGCAGTATTTT.

This clonotype was picked up one time. The chain joins TRBV20-1 to TRBJ2-2, with 9 bases identical to TRBD2. The germline gives CDR1 DFQATT, CDR2 SNEGSKA (reference sequence). V shed 2 bases, J shed 3 bases, and the junction held 10 bases outside the gene matches. This CDR3 is built from 17 residues. Here the CDR3 reads CSARTLAGVGYTGELFF. The CDR3 coding sequence is TGCAGTGCTAGAACTTTAGCGGGAGTCGGGTACACCGGGGAGCTGTTTTTT.

The chain combines TRBV6-1 with TRBJ2-1, with 7 nucleotides matching TRBD1. CDR3 length: 15 amino acids. The junction had 15 bases not matched to a gene; V was cut back by 7 bases and J by 9 bases. Germline CDR1 is MNHNS and CDR2 is SASEGT. CDR3 sequence reads: CASIAGTAGIFEQFF. CDR3 bases: TGTGCCAGCATAGCCGGGACAGCCGGAATTTTTGAGCAGTTCTTC.